These 3 T cell receptor beta chains were sequenced from one sample in a study of blood T cell repertoires in COVID-19. The repertoire was sequenced with immunoSEQ multiplex PCR; TCRdb's copy has only in-frame clones and lacks some. This sample yields about 40,000 clones, of which 80% to 90% are seen a single time; 5.2% belongs to the top ten. Sequencing input: peripheral blood. Receptor source: a man aged 40-49 years with active COVID-19.

This clone was observed once. The rearrangement links TRBV28 to TRBJ2-3; D gene unclear. The V gene lost 8 bases and the J gene lost 8 bases, with 11 bases spanning the gap. The CDR3 has 11 residues. Germline-derived CDR1 and CDR2 are MDHEN and SYDVKM. The CDR3 nucleotides read TGTGCCAGCGGTACGTCAGTTACGCAGTATTTT. It codes for CASGTSVTQYF.

The chain carries TRBV9 and TRBJ1-1; unclear D gene. The CDR3 runs 15 residues. Germline CDR1 SGDLS, CDR2 YYNGEE. The V and J ends lost 3 bases and 3 bases respectively, with 15 bases between them. The CDR3 loop is CASSGGMGRYTEAFF. Written as DNA, the CDR3 is TGTGCCAGCAGCGGCGGGATGGGCAGGTACACTGAAGCTTTCTTT. Drawing the rest from reference TRBV9 and TRBJ1-1, the complete variable domain is DSGVTQTPKHLITATGQRVTLRCSPRSGDLSVYWYQQSLDQGLQFLIQYYNGEERAKGNILERFSAQQFPDLHSELNLSSLELGDSALYFCASSGGMGRYTEAFFGQGTRLTVV.

This clone appeared a single time. The genes are TRBV28 and TRBJ2-1; TRBD1 aligns across 8 bases. Germline CDR1 is MDHEN and CDR2 is SYDVKM. V was pared by 5 bases and J by 9 bases, with 9 bases of the junction left unmatched. The CDR3 consists of 14 residues. CDR3 nucleotide sequence: TGTGCCAGCAGTCCAGGACGCGGGACAGGTGAGCAGTTCTTC. It yields the protein CASSPGRGTGEQFF.